This section outlines one TCR beta chain sequence together with its context. Relative to the germline gene, one junction end is altered; a read error may explain this. This sample was taken from a study of blood T cell repertoires in COVID-19. Profiled with immunoSEQ multiplex PCR; TCRdb holds only in-frame clones, not every one. This table holds 200,000 to 300,000 clones, 75% to 90% found once. The CDR3 runs to 15 residues. The germline V gene has CDR1 LNHDA and CDR2 SQIVND (reference sequence). Specimen: peripheral blood. The clonotype was recovered from a man between 25 and 39 years old with active or convalescent COVID-19. V usage is TRBV19 and J usage is TRBJ2-7; 9 nucleotides match TRBD2. CDR3 sequence: CPSSIPAAGGREQYF. CDR3 DNA sequence: TGTCCCAGTAGTATACCCGCGGCGGGGGGGCGCGAGCAGTACTTC.